This is a list of T cell receptor beta chains from one sample in a study of blood T cell repertoires in COVID-19. TCRdb's copy holds only in-frame clones and misses some; the assay was immunoSEQ multiplex PCR. The sample lists about 180,000 clones; roughly four fifths were seen once. The material sequenced was peripheral blood. These receptors all stem from a human donor in a cohort sampled during active COVID-19. The CDR3 runs from the conserved cysteine through the conserved F or W. Fields, in order: J gene, D gene, clone size, V gene, CDR3 length, CDR3 DNA, CDR3 protein. A D gene is named only where the DNA matches it firmly. The listing skips clone size in some rows; elsewhere it reads once, few, many or a size class.

>TRBJ1-1|TRBD1|.|TRBV11-1|12
TGTGCCAGCAGCCAAGGGACAGGAGAAGCTTTCTTT
CASSQGTGEAFF
>TRBJ2-6|.|.|TRBV11-2|17
TGTGCCAGCAGCTTGGAGGGGTTAGGGTCTGGGGCCAACGTCCTGACTTTC
CASSLEGLGSGANVLTF
>TRBJ2-2|.|.|TRBV11-2|16
TGTGCCAGCAGCTCCGAGGGTAGGGTTGGAACCGGGGAGCTGTTTTTT
CASSSEGRVGTGELFF
>TRBJ2-7|TRBD2|once|TRBV6-2/TRBV6-3|18
TGTGCCAGCAGTTACTCGAGTAGAAGCGGGATAAGCTCCTACGAGCAGTACTTC
CASSYSSRSGISSYEQYF
>TRBJ2-7|.|.|TRBV10-3|20
TGTGCCATCAGTGAGTCGGTGGCAGGCAAGCTCGGAGGGGTCCCCTACGAGCAGTACTTC
CAISESVAGKLGGVPYEQYF
>TRBJ2-7|TRBD1|once|TRBV19|13
TGTGCCAGGAGAGACAGGGGGCATAGTGAGCAGTACTTC
CARRDRGHSEQYF
>TRBJ1-6|TRBD1|once|TRBV19|17
TGTGCCAGTAGTACCCTACCCCTGGGACAGGGCGATTCACCCCTCCACTTT
CASSTLPLGQGDSPLHF
>TRBJ1-3|TRBD1|.|TRBV7-8|17
TGTGCCAGCAGCTTAGCGACAGGGGGCTTTTCTGGAAACACCATATATTTT
CASSLATGGFSGNTIYF
>TRBJ2-7|.|.|TRBV18|17
TGTGCCAGCTCACCACCGGCAGGACTTGCGAGCTCCTACGAGCAGTACTTC
CASSPPAGLASSYEQYF
>TRBJ2-7|TRBD1|.|TRBV19|14
TGTGCCAGCAATAGTATGGGACAGGGCCGAGAGCAGTACTTC
CASNSMGQGREQYF
>TRBJ2-7|.|.|TRBV7-2|14
TGTGCCAGCAGCCTTCCACAGGAACCCTACGAGCAGTACTTC
CASSLPQEPYEQYF
>TRBJ2-1|TRBD2|.|TRBV27|18
TGTGCCAGCAGTCCCGGACTAGCGGGGGGCTATCCGTACAATGAGCAGTTCTTC
CASSPGLAGGYPYNEQFF
>TRBJ1-1|TRBD1|few|TRBV11-2|15
TGTGCCAGCAGCTTCACCGGGACAGGGAACACTGAAGCTTTCTTT
CASSFTGTGNTEAFF
>TRBJ2-3|TRBD2|.|TRBV18|16
TGTGCCAGCTCACCATTGGGACTAGCGGGCACAGATACGCAGTATTTT
CASSPLGLAGTDTQYF
>TRBJ1-5|.|.|TRBV5-6|15
TGTGCCAGCAGCTTGGGCAGGGGCGAGCATCAGCCCCAGCATTTT
CASSLGRGEHQPQHF
>TRBJ2-7|.|.|TRBV6-6|15
TGTGCCAGCACCCTAACCCAGGGGGAGGTCTACGAGCAGTACTTC
CASTLTQGEVYEQYF
>TRBJ2-5|.|.|TRBV7-7|16
TGTGCTAGCAGCTTATGGGGCACAAACCAACAGGAGACCCAGTACTTC
CASSLWGTNQQETQYF
>TRBJ2-3|.|.|TRBV11-1|15
TGTGCCAGCAGCACCACAGGGCGTGGCACAGATACGCAGTATTTT
CASSTTGRGTDTQYF
>TRBJ2-3|TRBD2|.|TRBV7-8|19
TGTGCCAGCACTACCCAATCGTGGAGCGGGGGGGCTAGCACAGATACGCAGTATTTT
CASTTQSWSGGASTDTQYF
>TRBJ2-3|TRBD2|.|TRBV2|16
TGTGCCAGCAGTGAAGCCAGGACTAGCTCCACAGATACGCAGTATTTT
CASSEARTSSTDTQYF
>TRBJ1-2|TRBD1|.|TRBV10-3|11
TGTGCCATCAGCTCAGGGGGTGGCTACACCTTC
CAISSGGGYTF
>TRBJ2-5|.|.|TRBV28|12
TGTGCCAGCAGCCAGGGGATAGAGACCCAGTACTTC
CASSQGIETQYF
>TRBJ2-5|TRBD2|.|TRBV27|15
TGTGCCAGCAGCCCGGGACTAGCGGGACGAGAGACCCAGTACTTC
CASSPGLAGRETQYF
>TRBJ2-7|TRBD1|.|TRBV24-1|13
TGTGCCACCAGTGAGGACAGGGGCTCCGAGCAGTACTTC
CATSEDRGSEQYF
>TRBJ1-1|TRBD1|.|TRBV27|15
TGTGCCAGCAGGGAAACAGGGGGCCTGAGCACTGAAGCTTTCTTT
CASRETGGLSTEAFF
>TRBJ2-2|TRBD1|once|TRBV4-2|16
TGTGCCAGCAGCCTTGCCGGGACAGGATACACCGGGGAGCTGTTTTTT
CASSLAGTGYTGELFF
>TRBJ1-2|TRBD1|.|TRBV6-5|13
TGTGCCAGCGCTCGGGACAGGGTTGGTGGCTACACCTTC
CASARDRVGGYTF
>TRBJ2-7|TRBD2|.|TRBV4-1|11
TGCGCATCGGGCGGGGGGGACGAGCAGTACTTC
CASGGGDEQYF
>TRBJ2-1|.|.|TRBV5-1|12
TGCGCCAGCAGTGATTCGGGGAATGAGCAGTTCTTC
CASSDSGNEQFF
>TRBJ2-5|.|.|TRBV7-2|14
TGTGCCAGCAGCTTAGCGAGGTACCAAGAGACCCAGTACTTC
CASSLARYQETQYF
>TRBJ2-7|TRBD1|.|TRBV9|15
TGTGCCAGCAGCTCCCCCCACAGGGGCAGGTACGAGCAGTACTTC
CASSSPHRGRYEQYF
>TRBJ1-5|TRBD1|few|TRBV7-9|17
TGTGCCAGCAGCACGACACAGGGGGCCATTAGCAATCAGCCCCAGCATTTT
CASSTTQGAISNQPQHF
>TRBJ2-1|TRBD2|.|TRBV30|15
TGTGCCTGGACCGAGACTAGCGGGGTATACAATGAGCAGTTCTTC
CAWTETSGVYNEQFF
>TRBJ1-6|.|.|TRBV6-2/TRBV6-3|16
TGTGCCAGCAGTTACGAGCGGGGTTCCTATAATTCACCCCTCCACTTT
CASSYERGSYNSPLHF
>TRBJ1-4|.|.|TRBV14|13
TGTGCCAGCAGCCATCCTGGGGGCGAAAAACTGTTTTTT
CASSHPGGEKLFF
>TRBJ2-7|.|once|TRBV4-3|14
TGCGCCAGCAGCCAAGGTCCTGAGCCGTCCGGGCAGTACTTC
CASSQGPEPSGQYF
>TRBJ2-7|TRBD2|once|TRBV29-1|13
TGCAGCGTCCGGACTAGCGGGGGGGCAGAGCAGTACTTC
CSVRTSGGAEQYF
>TRBJ2-3|TRBD2|.|TRBV28|15
TGTGCCAGCAGTAGCGGGAGGGGTTTAACAGATACGCAGTATTTT
CASSSGRGLTDTQYF
>TRBJ1-1|.|.|TRBV5-1|15
TGCGCCAGCAGCTTGGCAGGGACACAGAACACTGAAGCTTTCTTT
CASSLAGTQNTEAFF
>TRBJ2-7|.|.|TRBV2|16
TGTGCCAGCAGTGCTGCGGGACCCCTTCCCACCTACGAGCAGTACTTC
CASSAAGPLPTYEQYF
>TRBJ1-2|TRBD1|.|TRBV14|16
TGTGCCAGCAGCCAAGATTCGGACAGGGTTGGCTATGGCTACACCTTC
CASSQDSDRVGYGYTF